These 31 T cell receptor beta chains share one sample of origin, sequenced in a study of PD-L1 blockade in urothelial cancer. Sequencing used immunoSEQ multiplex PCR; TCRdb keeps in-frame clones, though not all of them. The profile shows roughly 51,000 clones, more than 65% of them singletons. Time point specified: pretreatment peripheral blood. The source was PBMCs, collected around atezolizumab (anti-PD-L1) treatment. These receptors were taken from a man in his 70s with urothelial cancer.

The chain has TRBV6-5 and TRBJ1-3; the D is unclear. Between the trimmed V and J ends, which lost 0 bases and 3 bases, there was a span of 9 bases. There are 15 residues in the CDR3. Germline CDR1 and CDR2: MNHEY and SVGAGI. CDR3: CASSYSPEGGNTIYF. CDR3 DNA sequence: TGTGCCAGCAGTTACTCACCTGAGGGTGGAAACACCATATATTTT.

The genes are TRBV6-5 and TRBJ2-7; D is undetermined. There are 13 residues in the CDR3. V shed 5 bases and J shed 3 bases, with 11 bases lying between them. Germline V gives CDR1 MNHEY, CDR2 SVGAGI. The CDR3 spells CASSPVPYYEQYF. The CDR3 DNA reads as TGTGCCAGCAGTCCCGTCCCCTACTACGAGCAGTACTTC.

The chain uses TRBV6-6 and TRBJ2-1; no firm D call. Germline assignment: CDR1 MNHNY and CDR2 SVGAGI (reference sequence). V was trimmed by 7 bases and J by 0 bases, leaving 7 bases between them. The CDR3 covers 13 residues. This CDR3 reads CASTISSYNEQFF. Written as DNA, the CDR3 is TGTGCCAGCACGATTAGCTCCTACAATGAGCAGTTCTTC.

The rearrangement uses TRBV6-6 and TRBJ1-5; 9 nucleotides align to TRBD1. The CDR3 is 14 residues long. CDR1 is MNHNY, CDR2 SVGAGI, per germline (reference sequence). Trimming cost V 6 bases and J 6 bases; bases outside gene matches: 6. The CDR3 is CASSPTGGAQPQHF. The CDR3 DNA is TGTGCCAGCAGCCCGACAGGGGGGGCTCAGCCCCAGCATTTT.

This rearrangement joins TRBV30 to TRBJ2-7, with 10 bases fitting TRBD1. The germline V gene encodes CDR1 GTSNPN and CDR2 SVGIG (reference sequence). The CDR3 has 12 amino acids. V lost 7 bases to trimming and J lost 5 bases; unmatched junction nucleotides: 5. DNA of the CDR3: TGTGCCTTGACAGGGGGCAGGCACGAGCAGTACTTC. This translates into CALTGGRHEQYF. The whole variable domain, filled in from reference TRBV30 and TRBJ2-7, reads SQTIHQWPATLVQPVGSPLSLECTVEGTSNPNLYWYRQAAGRGLQLLFYSVGIGQISSEVPQNLSASRPQDRQFILSSKKLLLSDSGFYLCALTGGRHEQYFGPGTRLTVT.

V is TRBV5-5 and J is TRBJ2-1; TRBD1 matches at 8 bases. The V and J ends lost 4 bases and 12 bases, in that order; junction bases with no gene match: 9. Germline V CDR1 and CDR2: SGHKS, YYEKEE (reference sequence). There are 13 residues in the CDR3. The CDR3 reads CASSKAGGAVQFF. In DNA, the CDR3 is TGTGCCAGCAGCAAAGCAGGGGGCGCGGTGCAGTTCTTC.

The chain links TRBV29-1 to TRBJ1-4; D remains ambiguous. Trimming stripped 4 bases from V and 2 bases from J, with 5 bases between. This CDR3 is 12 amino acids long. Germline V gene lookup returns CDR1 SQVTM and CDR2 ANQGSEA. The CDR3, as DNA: TGCAGCGTTGGCGGGACTAATGAAAAACTGTTTTTT. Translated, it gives CSVGGTNEKLFF.

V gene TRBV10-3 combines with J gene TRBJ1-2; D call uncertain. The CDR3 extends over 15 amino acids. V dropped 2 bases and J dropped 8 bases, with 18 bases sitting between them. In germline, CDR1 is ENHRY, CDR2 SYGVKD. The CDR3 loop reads CAISEHSLVLYGYTF. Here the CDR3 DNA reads TGTGCCATCAGTGAGCACAGTTTGGTTCTATACGGCTACACCTTC.

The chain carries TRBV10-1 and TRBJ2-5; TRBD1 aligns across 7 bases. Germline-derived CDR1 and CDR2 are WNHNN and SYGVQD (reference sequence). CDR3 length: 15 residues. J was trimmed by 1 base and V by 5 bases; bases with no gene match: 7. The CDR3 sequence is CASSQGQAGQETQYF. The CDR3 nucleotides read TGCGCCAGCAGTCAAGGACAGGCCGGCCAAGAGACCCAGTACTTC.

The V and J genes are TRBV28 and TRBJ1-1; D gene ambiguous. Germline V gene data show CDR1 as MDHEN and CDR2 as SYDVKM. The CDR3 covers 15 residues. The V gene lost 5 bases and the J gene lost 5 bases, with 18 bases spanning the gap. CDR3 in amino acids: CASSLLPGGGTEAFF. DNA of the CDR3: TGTGCCAGCAGTCTCCTGCCGGGAGGTGGGACTGAAGCTTTCTTT.

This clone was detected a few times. The CDR3 loop reads CASSYSPGETEAFF. CDR3 bases: TGTGCCAGCAGTTACTCTCCAGGGGAAACTGAAGCTTTCTTT. The J gene is TRBJ1-1, the V gene TRBV6-5, with D possibly matching TRBD1 (6 bases). The germline V gene has CDR1 MNHEY and CDR2 SVGAGI. V was clipped by 0 bases and J by 5 bases, with 10 bases between them. The CDR3 totals 14 residues.

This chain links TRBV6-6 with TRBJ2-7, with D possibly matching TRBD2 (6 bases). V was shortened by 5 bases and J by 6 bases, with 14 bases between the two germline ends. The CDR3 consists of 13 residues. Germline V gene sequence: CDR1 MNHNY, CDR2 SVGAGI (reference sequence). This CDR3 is CASSAGTGVEQYF. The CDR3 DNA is TGTGCCAGCAGTGCCGGGACGGGGGTCGAGCAGTACTTC.

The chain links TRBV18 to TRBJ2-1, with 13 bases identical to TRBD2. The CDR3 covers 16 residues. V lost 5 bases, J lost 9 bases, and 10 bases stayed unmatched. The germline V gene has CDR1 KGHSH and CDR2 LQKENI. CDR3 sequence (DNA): TGTGCCAGCTCAGCCCAACTAGCGGGAGGGCCGGTTGAGCAGTTCTTC. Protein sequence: CASSAQLAGGPVEQFF.

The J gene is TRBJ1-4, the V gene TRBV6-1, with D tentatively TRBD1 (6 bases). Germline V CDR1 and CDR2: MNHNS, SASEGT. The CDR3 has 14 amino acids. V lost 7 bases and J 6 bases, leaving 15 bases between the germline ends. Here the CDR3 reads CASMTRGADEKLFF. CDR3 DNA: TGTGCCAGCATGACCCGGGGGGCGGATGAAAAACTGTTTTTT.

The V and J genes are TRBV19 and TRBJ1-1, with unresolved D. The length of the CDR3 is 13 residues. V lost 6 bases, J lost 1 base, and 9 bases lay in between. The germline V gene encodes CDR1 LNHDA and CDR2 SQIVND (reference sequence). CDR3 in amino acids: CASSPDWNTEAFF. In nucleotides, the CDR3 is TGTGCCAGTAGCCCCGACTGGAACACTGAAGCTTTCTTT. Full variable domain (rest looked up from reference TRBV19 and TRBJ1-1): DGGITQSPKYLFRKEGQNVTLSCEQNLNHDAMYWYRQDPGQGLRLIYYSQIVNDFQKGDIAEGYSVSREKKESFPLTVTSAQKNPTAFYLCASSPDWNTEAFFGQGTRLTVV.

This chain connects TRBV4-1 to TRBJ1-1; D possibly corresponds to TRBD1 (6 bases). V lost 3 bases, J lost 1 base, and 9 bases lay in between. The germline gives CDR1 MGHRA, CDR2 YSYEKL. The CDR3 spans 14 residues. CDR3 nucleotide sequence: TGCGCCAGCAGCCACCCGGGACAGAACACTGAAGCTTTCTTT. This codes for CASSHPGQNTEAFF.

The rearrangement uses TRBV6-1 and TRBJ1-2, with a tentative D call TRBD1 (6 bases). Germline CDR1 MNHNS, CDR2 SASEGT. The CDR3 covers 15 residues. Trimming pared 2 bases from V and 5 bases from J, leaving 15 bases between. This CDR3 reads CASSEQNQGKYGYTF. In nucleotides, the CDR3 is TGTGCCAGCAGTGAACAAAATCAGGGGAAATATGGCTACACCTTC.

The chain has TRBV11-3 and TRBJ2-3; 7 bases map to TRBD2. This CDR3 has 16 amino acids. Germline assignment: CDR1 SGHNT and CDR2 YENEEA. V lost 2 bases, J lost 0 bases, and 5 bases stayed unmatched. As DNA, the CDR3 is TGTGCCAGCAGCTTAAACAGCGGGATTAGCACAGATACGCAGTATTTT. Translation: CASSLNSGISTDTQYF.

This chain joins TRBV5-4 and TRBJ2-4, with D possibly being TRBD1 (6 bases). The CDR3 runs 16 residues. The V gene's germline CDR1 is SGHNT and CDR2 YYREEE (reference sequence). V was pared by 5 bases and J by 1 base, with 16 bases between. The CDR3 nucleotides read TGTGCCAGCAGGTCTCAGGGGAAGGGGGCCAAAAACATTCAGTACTTC. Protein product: CASRSQGKGAKNIQYF.

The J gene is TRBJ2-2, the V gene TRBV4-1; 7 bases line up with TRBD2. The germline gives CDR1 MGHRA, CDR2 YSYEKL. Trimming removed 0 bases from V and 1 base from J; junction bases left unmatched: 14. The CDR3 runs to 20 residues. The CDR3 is CASSQDHLAVIPWNTGELFF. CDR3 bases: TGCGCCAGCAGCCAAGATCACCTAGCGGTTATACCCTGGAACACCGGGGAGCTGTTTTTT.

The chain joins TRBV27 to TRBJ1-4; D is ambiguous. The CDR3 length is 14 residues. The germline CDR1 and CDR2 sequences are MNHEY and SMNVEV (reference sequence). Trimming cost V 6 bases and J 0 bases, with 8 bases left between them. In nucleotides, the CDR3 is TGTGCCAGCAGCGACTTTGCAACTAATGAAAAACTGTTTTTT. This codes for CASSDFATNEKLFF.

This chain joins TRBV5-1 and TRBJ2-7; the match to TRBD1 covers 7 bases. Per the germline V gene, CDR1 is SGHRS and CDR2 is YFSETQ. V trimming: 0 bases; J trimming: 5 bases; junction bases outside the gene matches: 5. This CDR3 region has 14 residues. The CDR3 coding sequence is TGCGCCAGCAGCTTGGGACAGGGTGAAAACGAGCAGTACTTC. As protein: CASSLGQGENEQYF.

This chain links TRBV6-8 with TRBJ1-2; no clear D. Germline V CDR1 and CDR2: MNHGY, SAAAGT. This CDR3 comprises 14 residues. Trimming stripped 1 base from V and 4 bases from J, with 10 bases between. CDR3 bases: TGTGCCAGCAGTTACTTCGCGAGAGTCTATGGCTACACCTTC. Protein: CASSYFARVYGYTF.

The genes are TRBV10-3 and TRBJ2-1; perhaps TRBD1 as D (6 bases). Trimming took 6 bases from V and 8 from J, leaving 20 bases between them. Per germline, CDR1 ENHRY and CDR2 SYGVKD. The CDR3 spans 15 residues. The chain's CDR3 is CAISLRDHYRDEQFF. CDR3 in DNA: TGTGCCATCAGCCTCCGGGACCATTACAGGGATGAGCAGTTCTTC.

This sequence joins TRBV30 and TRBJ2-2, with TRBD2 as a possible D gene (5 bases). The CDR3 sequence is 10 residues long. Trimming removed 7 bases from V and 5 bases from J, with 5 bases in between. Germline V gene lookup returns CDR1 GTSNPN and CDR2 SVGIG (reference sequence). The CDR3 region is CASGTGELFF. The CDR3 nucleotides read TGTGCCTCGGGGACCGGGGAGCTGTTTTTT.

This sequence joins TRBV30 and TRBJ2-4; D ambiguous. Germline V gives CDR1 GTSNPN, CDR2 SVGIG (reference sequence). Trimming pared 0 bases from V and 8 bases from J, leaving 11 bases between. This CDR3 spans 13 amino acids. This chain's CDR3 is CAWSVPRTDIQYF. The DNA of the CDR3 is TGTGCCTGGAGTGTACCCCGAACGGACATTCAGTACTTC.

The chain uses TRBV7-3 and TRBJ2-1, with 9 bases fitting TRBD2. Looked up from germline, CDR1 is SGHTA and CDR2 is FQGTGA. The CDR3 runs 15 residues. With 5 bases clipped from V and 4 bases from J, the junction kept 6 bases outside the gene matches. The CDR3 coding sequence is TGTGCCAGCAGCCCGCTAGCGGGACCGTACAATGAGCAGTTCTTC. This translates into CASSPLAGPYNEQFF.

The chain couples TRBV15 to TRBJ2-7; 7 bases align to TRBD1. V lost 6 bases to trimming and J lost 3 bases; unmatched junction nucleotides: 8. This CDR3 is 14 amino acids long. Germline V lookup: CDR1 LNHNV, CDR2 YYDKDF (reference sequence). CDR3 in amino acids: CATRSTGVNYEQYF. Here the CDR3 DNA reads TGTGCCACCAGAAGCACAGGGGTTAACTACGAGCAGTACTTC.

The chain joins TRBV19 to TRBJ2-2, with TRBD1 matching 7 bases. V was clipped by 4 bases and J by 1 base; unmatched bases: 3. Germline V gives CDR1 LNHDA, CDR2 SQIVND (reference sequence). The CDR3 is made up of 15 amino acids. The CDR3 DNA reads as TGTGCCAGTAGTAGGGACAGCCTGAACACCGGGGAGCTGTTTTTT. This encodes CASSRDSLNTGELFF.

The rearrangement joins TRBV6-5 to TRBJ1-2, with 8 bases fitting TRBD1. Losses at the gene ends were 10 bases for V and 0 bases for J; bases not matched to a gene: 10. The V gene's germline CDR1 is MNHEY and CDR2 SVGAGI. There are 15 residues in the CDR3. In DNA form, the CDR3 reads TGTGCCACCGTCGACAGGGGCAGTACTAACTATGGCTACACCTTC. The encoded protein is CATVDRGSTNYGYTF.

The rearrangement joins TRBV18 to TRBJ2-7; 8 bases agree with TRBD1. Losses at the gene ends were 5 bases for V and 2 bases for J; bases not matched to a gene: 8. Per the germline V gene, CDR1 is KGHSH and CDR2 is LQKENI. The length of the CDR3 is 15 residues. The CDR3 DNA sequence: TGTGCCAGCTCAGAAGATCGGACAGGGACCTACGAGCAGTACTTC. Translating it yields CASSEDRTGTYEQYF.